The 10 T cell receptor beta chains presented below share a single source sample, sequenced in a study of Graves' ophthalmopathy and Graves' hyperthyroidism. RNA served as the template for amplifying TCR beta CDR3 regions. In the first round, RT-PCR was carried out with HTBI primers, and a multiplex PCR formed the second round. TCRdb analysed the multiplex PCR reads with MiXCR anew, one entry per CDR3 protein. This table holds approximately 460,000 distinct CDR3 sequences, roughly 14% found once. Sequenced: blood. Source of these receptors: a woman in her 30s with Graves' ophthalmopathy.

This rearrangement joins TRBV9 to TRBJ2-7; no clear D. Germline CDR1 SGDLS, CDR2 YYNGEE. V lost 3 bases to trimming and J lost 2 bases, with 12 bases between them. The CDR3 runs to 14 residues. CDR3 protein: CASSETAGAYEQYF. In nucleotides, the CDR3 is TGTGCCAGCAGCGAGACGGCCGGCGCCTACGAGCAGTACTTC.

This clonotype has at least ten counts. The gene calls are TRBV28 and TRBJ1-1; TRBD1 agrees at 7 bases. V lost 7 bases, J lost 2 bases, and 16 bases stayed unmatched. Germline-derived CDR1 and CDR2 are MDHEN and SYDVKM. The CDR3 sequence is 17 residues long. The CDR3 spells CASKHTRLRQGNTEAFF. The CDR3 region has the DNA TGTGCCAGCAAACACACGAGGCTTAGACAGGGAAACACTGAAGCTTTCTTT.

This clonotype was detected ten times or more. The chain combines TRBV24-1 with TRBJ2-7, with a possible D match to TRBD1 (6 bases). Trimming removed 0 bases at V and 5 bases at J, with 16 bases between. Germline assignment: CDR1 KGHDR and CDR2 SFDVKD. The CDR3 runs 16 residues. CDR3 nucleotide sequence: TGTGCCACCAGTGATTTGAAAAAACAGGGCCCCCACGAGCAGTACTTC. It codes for CATSDLKKQGPHEQYF.

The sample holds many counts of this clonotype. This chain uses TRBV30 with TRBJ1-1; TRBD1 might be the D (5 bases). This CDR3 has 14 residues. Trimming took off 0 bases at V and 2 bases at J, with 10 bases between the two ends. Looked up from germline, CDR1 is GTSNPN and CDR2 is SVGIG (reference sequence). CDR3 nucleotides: TGTGCCTGGAGTGTATGGGACCTCAACACTGAAGCTTTCTTT. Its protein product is CAWSVWDLNTEAFF.

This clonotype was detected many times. The CDR3 DNA reads TGTGCCAGCTTCCGGGACAATATAGCGAACACTGAAGCTTTCTTT. This sequence encodes CASFRDNIANTEAFF. The rearrangement joins TRBV2 to TRBJ1-1; weak D call: TRBD1 (6 bases). V was clipped by 8 bases and J by 1 base, with 17 bases between them. The CDR3 contains 15 residues. Germline CDR1 is SNHLY and CDR2 is FYNNEI. The full variable domain, in which reference TRBV2 and TRBJ1-1 provide the parts outside the CDR3, is EPEVTQTPSHQVTQMGQEVILRCVPISNHLYFYWYRQILGQKVEFLVSFYNNEISEKSEIFDDQFSVERPDGSNFTLKIRSTKLEDSAMYFCASFRDNIANTEAFFGQGTRLTVV.

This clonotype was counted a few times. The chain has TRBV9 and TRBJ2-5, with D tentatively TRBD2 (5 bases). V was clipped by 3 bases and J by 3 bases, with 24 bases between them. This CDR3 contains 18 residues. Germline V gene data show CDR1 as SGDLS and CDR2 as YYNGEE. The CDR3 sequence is CASSASPPVVAWEETQYF. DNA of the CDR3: TGTGCCAGCAGCGCGAGCCCTCCGGTTGTAGCGTGGGAAGAGACCCAGTACTTC.

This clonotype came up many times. The CDR3 nucleotides are TGTGCCAGCAGTTACTCAGGGGTATCCGACACTGAAGCTTTCTTT. Translating it yields CASSYSGVSDTEAFF. The gene calls are TRBV6-5 and TRBJ1-1; tentative D call: TRBD1 (5 bases). Trimming removed 0 bases from V and 3 bases from J, with 11 bases in between. The length of the CDR3 is 15 residues. Germline CDR1 and CDR2: MNHEY and SVGAGI.

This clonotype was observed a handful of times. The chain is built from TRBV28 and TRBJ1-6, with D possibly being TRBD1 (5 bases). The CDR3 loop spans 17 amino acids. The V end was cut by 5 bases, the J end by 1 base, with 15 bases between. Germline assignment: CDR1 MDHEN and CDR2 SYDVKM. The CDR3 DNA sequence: TGTGCCAGCAGTCTTGGGGGTGGGAGGTCCTATAATTCACCCCTCCACTTT. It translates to CASSLGGGRSYNSPLHF.

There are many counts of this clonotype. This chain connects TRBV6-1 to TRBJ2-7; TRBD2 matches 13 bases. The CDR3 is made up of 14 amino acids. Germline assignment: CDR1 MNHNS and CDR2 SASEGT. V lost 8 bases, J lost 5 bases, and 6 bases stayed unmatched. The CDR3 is CASLGTSGIHEQYF. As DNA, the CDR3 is TGTGCCAGCCTTGGGACTAGCGGGATCCACGAGCAGTACTTC.

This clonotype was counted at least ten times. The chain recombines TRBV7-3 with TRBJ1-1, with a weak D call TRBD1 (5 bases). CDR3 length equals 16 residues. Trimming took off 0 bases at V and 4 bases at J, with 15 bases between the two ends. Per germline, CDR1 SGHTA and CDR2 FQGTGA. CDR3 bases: TGTGCCAGCAGCTTAACGGTCAGGGCCCTTTCCACTGAAGCTTTCTTT. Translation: CASSLTVRALSTEAFF. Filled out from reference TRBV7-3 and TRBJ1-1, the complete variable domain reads GAGVSQTPSNKVTEKGKYVELRCDPISGHTALYWYRQSLGQGPEFLIYFQGTGAADDSGLPNDRFFAVRPEGSVSTLKIQRTERGDSAVYLCASSLTVRALSTEAFFGQGTRLTVV.